This record concerns one T cell receptor (beta chain) sequence. This entry is derived from a study of cytomegalovirus exposure and HLA in healthy donors. With 60 Vbeta and 13 Jbeta primers, the PCR was carried out. The method was immunoSEQ multiplex PCR; TCRdb's version includes in-frame clones alone and lacks a portion of them. The sample carries around 200,000 clones, about 83% recorded once. The V end lost 2 bases, the J end lost 2 bases, and 15 bases lay between the germline ends. This CDR3 contains 17 residues. Germline CDR1 is SGHTA and CDR2 is FQGNSA. The sequence came from a woman in her forties or fifties in good health and CMV-seropositive. V is TRBV7-2 and J is TRBJ1-4, with D perhaps matching TRBD1 (5 bases). The source material was PBMCs. The CDR3 spells CASSLIGDVGTNEKLFF. Here the CDR3 DNA reads TGTGCCAGCAGCTTAATAGGGGATGTCGGGACTAATGAAAAACTGTTTTTT.